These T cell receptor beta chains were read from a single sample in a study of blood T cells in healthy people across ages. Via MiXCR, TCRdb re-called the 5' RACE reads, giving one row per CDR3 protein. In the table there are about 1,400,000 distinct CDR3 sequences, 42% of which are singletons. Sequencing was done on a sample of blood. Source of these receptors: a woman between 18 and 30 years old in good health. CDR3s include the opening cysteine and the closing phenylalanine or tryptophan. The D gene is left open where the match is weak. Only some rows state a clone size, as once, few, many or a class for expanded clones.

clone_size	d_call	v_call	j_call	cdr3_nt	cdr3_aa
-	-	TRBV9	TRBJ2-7	TGTGCCAGCAGCGTAGAGCGCGCCGAGCAGTACTTC	CASSVERAEQYF
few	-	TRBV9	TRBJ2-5	TGTGCCAGCAGCGCGCCGGACAGCCAAGAGACCCAGTACTTC	CASSAPDSQETQYF
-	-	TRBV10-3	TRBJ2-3	TGTGCCATCAGAGGACTGGCCGGGGAAGCGCAGTATTTT	CAIRGLAGEAQYF
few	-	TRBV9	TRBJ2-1	TGTGCCAGCAGCGCCCAGGCTCCTGGTCACAGGGAGCAGTTCTTC	CASSAQAPGHREQFF
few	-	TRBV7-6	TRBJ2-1	TGTGCCAGCAGCTTAAGAGCGATGGGGACCTACAATGAGCAGTTCTTC	CASSLRAMGTYNEQFF
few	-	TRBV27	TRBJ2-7	TGTGCCAGCACCGGACCAGGGAAACACGAGCAGTACTTC	CASTGPGKHEQYF
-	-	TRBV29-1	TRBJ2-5	TGCAGCGTTGAAGGGAAGGGGGACGGGGATCTGGAGCAGTACTTC	CSVEGKGDGDLEQYF
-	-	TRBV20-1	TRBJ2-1	TGCAGTGCTCGCCCCGCCTTAGTGTTCTCCTACAATGAGCAGTTCTTC	CSARPALVFSYNEQFF
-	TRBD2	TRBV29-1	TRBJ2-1	TGCAGCGTTGAAGGACTAGCCTCCTACAATGAGCAGTTCTTC	CSVEGLASYNEQFF
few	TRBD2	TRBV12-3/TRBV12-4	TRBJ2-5	TGTGCCAGCAGTTTTCGGCGGGAGGGCCGGATCAACCTAGAGACCCAGTACTTC	CASSFRREGRINLETQYF
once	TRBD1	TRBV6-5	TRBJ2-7	TGTGCCAGCAGCCCCGGACAGGGTGGTATTGGGGAGCAGTACTTC	CASSPGQGGIGEQYF
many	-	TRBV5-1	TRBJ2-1	TGCGCCAGCAGCTTGGCGGGTTCCACGAATAATGAGCAGTTCTTC	CASSLAGSTNNEQFF
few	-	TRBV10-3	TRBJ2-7	TGTGCCATCAGCCAGGGTGGCTACGAGCAGTACTTC	CAISQGGYEQYF
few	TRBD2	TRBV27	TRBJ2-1	TGTGCCAGCAGTCCCCAACCTATTACTAGCGGATCCTACAATGAGCAGTTCTTC	CASSPQPITSGSYNEQFF
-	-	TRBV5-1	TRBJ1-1	TGCGCCAGCAGTGAGGGGGGACTCGGGGGTGAAGCTTTCTTT	CASSEGGLGGEAFF
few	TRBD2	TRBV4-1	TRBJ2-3	TGCGCCAGCAGCCAAGCCCTGGGCAGCGGGGTCACAGATACGCAGTATTTT	CASSQALGSGVTDTQYF
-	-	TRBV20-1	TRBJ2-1	TGCAGTGCTCCAGTCCAAGGAACCCTCAATGAGCAGTTCTTC	CSAPVQGTLNEQFF
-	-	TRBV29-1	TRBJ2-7	TGCAGCGTTGAATTGGGGGGCAGCCGGGCCTCCTACGAGCAGTACTTC	CSVELGGSRASYEQYF
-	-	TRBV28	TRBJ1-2	TGTGCCAGCAGTTTCGCCACGGAAGCGGATGGCTACACCTTC	CASSFATEADGYTF
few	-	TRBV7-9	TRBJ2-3	TGTGCCAGCAGCTTAGGGGGTGAAGAGGACAGCTGGAGGGCAGATACGCAGTATTTT	CASSLGGEEDSWRADTQYF
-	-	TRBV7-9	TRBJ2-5	TGTGCCAGCAGCTCTCAATTAGAGACCCAGTACTTC	CASSSQLETQYF
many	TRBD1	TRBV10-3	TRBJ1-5	TGTGCCATCAGGGGACAGGGAAATCAGCCCCAGCATTTT	CAIRGQGNQPQHF
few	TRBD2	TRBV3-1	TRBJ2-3	TGTGCCAGCCGCAACCTTGGGACTAGCGATACGCAGTATTTT	CASRNLGTSDTQYF
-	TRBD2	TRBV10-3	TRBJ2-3	TGTGCCATCAGTGAGGGTGTAGCGGGAGTGAGTACGCAGTATTTT	CAISEGVAGVSTQYF
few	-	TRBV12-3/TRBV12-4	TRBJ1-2	TGTGCCAGCAGTTTAGCGGACGATCTCGGTTATGGCTACACCTTC	CASSLADDLGYGYTF
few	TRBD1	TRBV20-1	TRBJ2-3	TGCAGTGCTAGGAAGGGGGCTGCAAGCACAGATACGCAGTATTTT	CSARKGAASTDTQYF
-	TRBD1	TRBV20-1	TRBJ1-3	TGCAGTGCTAGAGATGGGTACAGGGGACGCTACTCTGGAAACACCATATATTTT	CSARDGYRGRYSGNTIYF
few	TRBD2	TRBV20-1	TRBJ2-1	TGCAGTGCAGTAAGGACTAGCGGGATCAATGAGCAGTTCTTC	CSAVRTSGINEQFF